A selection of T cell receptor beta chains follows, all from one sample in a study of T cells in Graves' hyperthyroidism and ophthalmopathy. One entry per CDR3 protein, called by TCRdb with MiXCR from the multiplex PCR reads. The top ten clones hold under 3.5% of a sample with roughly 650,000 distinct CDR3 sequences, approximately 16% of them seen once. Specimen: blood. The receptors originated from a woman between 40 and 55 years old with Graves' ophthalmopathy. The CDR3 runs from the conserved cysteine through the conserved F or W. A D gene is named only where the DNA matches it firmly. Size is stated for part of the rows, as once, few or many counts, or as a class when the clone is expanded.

CASRKGTNQPQHF	TGTGCCAGCAGGAAGGGAACCAATCAGCCCCAGCATTTT	-	many	TRBV2	TRBJ1-5
CASSFLGLADTQETQYF	TGTGCCAGCAGCTTCCTCGGACTAGCGGACACCCAAGAGACCCAGTACTTC	TRBD2	many	TRBV7-8	TRBJ2-5
CSARDVDNEQFF	TGCAGTGCTAGAGATGTGGACAATGAGCAGTTCTTC	-	many	TRBV20-1	TRBJ2-1
CASKQGYYNEQFF	TGTGCCAGCAAGCAGGGTTACTACAATGAGCAGTTCTTC	-	many	TRBV2	TRBJ2-1
CASSVARFGQWNQPQHF	TGTGCCAGCAGTGTTGCGAGGTTTGGGCAGTGGAATCAGCCCCAGCATTTT	-	-	TRBV2	TRBJ1-5
CASSLAGVSDEKLFF	TGTGCCAGCAGCTTGGCCGGGGTTTCGGATGAAAAACTGTTTTTT	-	many	TRBV5-6	TRBJ1-4
CASSYSTVSSYEQYF	TGTGCCAGCAGTTACTCGACAGTGTCCTCCTACGAGCAGTACTTC	-	many	TRBV6-5	TRBJ2-7
CASSPGLSSYEQYF	TGCGCCAGCAGCCCGGGGCTATCCTCCTACGAGCAGTACTTC	-	-	TRBV4-1	TRBJ2-7
CASSLGGGVEKLFF	TGTGCCAGCAGTTTAGGGGGGGGGGTTGAAAAACTGTTTTTT	-	-	TRBV27	TRBJ1-4
CASSLAHGVTEAFF	TGCGCCAGCAGCTTGGCTCACGGGGTCACTGAAGCTTTCTTT	-	many	TRBV5-1	TRBJ1-1
CASSQAGVFTEAFF	TGTGCCAGTAGTCAGGCAGGGGTGTTCACTGAAGCTTTCTTT	-	-	TRBV19	TRBJ1-1
CASSEMRGGGETQYF	TGTGCCAGCAGTGAAATGCGGGGGGGAGGAGAGACCCAGTACTTC	TRBD2	many	TRBV2	TRBJ2-5
CASSLDRQTLYEQYF	TGTGCCAGCAGCTTAGACAGACAAACTTTATACGAGCAGTACTTC	-	-	TRBV7-2	TRBJ2-7
CASSQGQENQPQHF	TGTGCCAGCAGTCAGGGACAGGAAAATCAGCCCCAGCATTTT	TRBD1	-	TRBV6-2/TRBV6-3	TRBJ1-5
CASSPGQSSTGELFF	TGTGCCAGCAGTCCGGGACAGTCTTCCACCGGGGAGCTGTTTTTT	TRBD1	many	TRBV28	TRBJ2-2
CSAVPSGRRGEQFF	TGCAGCGCAGTTCCTAGCGGGAGGAGGGGTGAGCAGTTCTTC	TRBD2	-	TRBV29-1	TRBJ2-1
CSVGAGAADTQYF	TGCAGCGTTGGGGCGGGAGCGGCAGATACGCAGTATTTT	TRBD2	many	TRBV29-1	TRBJ2-3
CSAKRDGAYEQYF	TGCAGTGCTAAGAGGGACGGAGCCTACGAGCAGTACTTC	-	-	TRBV20-1	TRBJ2-7
CASSQGPNYEQYF	TGTGCCAGCAGCCAGGGACCAAACTACGAGCAGTACTTC	-	many	TRBV3-1	TRBJ2-7
CASSPGRHQETQYF	TGTGCTAGCAGCCCCGGACGGCATCAAGAGACCCAGTACTTC	-	few	TRBV7-7	TRBJ2-5
CASSYRNTGTSGRGNEQFF	TGTGCCAGCAGTTACCGTAATACCGGGACTAGCGGGAGAGGAAATGAGCAGTTCTTC	TRBD2	-	TRBV6-5	TRBJ2-1
CSAAGWGFTDTQYF	TGCAGTGCCGCCGGTTGGGGGTTCACAGATACGCAGTATTTT	-	many	TRBV20-1	TRBJ2-3
CASSLGGIGLRPETQYF	TGTGCCAGCAGCTTGGGGGGGATTGGGCTTCGGCCAGAGACCCAGTACTTC	TRBD2	-	TRBV28	TRBJ2-5
CASRRTSGSSYEQFF	TGCGCCAGCAGGCGTACTAGCGGGAGTTCTTATGAGCAGTTCTTC	TRBD2	many	TRBV5-1	TRBJ2-1
CAWSELVYLGAPNYGYTF	TGTGCCTGGAGTGAGTTGGTCTACCTCGGGGCGCCGAACTATGGCTACACCTTC	-	many	TRBV30	TRBJ1-2
CASSMGQGIGNTEAFF	TGCGCCAGCAGCATGGGACAGGGAATAGGGAACACTGAAGCTTTCTTT	TRBD1	few	TRBV5-1	TRBJ1-1
CASTSLTGLDYGYTF	TGTGCCAGCACCTCCCTGACAGGGTTAGACTATGGCTACACCTTC	TRBD1	many	TRBV28	TRBJ1-2
CASSKPHRDRVHGYTF	TGCGCCAGCAGCAAACCCCACCGGGACAGGGTCCATGGCTACACCTTC	TRBD1	-	TRBV5-1	TRBJ1-2